The 11 T cell receptor beta chains in this list originate from one sample, sequenced in a study of post-analysis software for immune sequencing data. Which antigens these TCRs recognize remains unknown. Findings and limits, study-wide: TRBV segments more frequent in patients than in controls numbered a few and included TRBV5-6, TRBV5-1 and TRBV20-1.

Prepared TCR beta cDNA libraries contained unique molecular identifiers. A single record per CDR3 protein comes from TCRdb applying MiXCR to the PCR reads. The sample holds around 710,000 distinct CDR3 sequences, about 45% seen once. Sequenced material: blood. The receptors stem from a girl under 18 with multiple sclerosis.

A few counts support this clonotype. The chain links TRBV10-3 to TRBJ2-4; TRBD2 might be the D (6 bases). The J call may be incorrect, as the DNA end agrees better with TRBJ2-7. Germline V gene data show CDR1 as ENHRY and CDR2 as SYGVKD. CDR3 length: 14 amino acids. CDR3 in DNA: TGTGCCATCAGTGATAGTTTAGCGGTCTACGAGCAGTACTTC. It translates to CAISDSLAVYEQYF.

CDR3 nucleotide sequence: TGTGCCAGCAGTTTCTTCAGACCGGGACAGGGTTCCGGAGAGACCCAGTACTTC. It translates to CASSFFRPGQGSGETQYF. The chain has TRBV27 and TRBJ2-7; 9 bases fit TRBD1. The assigned J gene may be wrong: the sequence end matches TRBJ2-5 better. The CDR3 sequence is 18 residues long. Germline CDR1 is MNHEY and CDR2 is SMNVEV (reference sequence).

The chain joins TRBV28 to TRBJ2-1; 13 bases agree with TRBD2. V was clipped by 2 bases and J by 13 bases; unmatched bases: 8. The CDR3 runs to 15 residues. Germline-derived CDR1 and CDR2 are MDHEN and SYDVKM. Here the CDR3 DNA reads TGTGCCAGCAGTTTAAGGACTAGCGGGAGAGGATCCCAGTTCTTC. This encodes CASSLRTSGRGSQFF.

This clonotype has more than one count but fewer than ten. The J gene is TRBJ2-7, the V gene TRBV12-3 or TRBV12-4; 10 nucleotides align to TRBD2. Germline trimming cut 4 bases from V and 5 bases from J; bases unmatched to any gene: 5. CDR3 length: 14 amino acids. The CDR3 sequence: CASSSRGTSDEQYF. CDR3 sequence (DNA): TGTGCCAGCAGTTCCAGGGGGACTAGCGACGAGCAGTACTTC.

This clonotype was picked up a small number of times. This sequence joins TRBV12-3 or TRBV12-4 and TRBJ2-4, with D possibly being TRBD2 (5 bases). This CDR3 contains 15 residues. Between the trimmed V and J ends, which lost 5 bases and 2 bases, there was a span of 13 bases. DNA of the CDR3: TGTGCCAGCAGTATGAGGCGAGGGCCCAAAAACATTCAGTACTTC. The encoded protein is CASSMRRGPKNIQYF.

This clonotype turned up a few times. V is TRBV30 and J is TRBJ1-2; 7 nucleotides match TRBD1. Germline V CDR1 and CDR2: GTSNPN, SVGIG (reference sequence). The trim removed 5 bases at V and 8 bases at J, leaving 17 bases unmatched. There are 15 residues in the CDR3. DNA of the CDR3: TGTGCCTGGGTAGAAGGGGGCGCCGGTTTTGGCGGCTACACCTTC. Protein sequence: CAWVEGGAGFGGYTF.

The chain employs TRBV12-3 or TRBV12-4 and TRBJ2-3; 7 bases map to TRBD1. The CDR3 has 15 residues. Trimming took 2 bases from V and 0 from J; bases not matched to a gene: 2. Here the CDR3 DNA reads TGTGCCAGCAGTTTATGGGACAGAAGCACAGATACGCAGTATTTT. Its translation is CASSLWDRSTDTQYF.

Note on this clonotype: The germline gene is not matched at one end of the junction; a read error may be the cause. J is TRBJ2-1 and V is TRBV3-1, with 7 bases that match TRBD2. Germline lookup yields CDR1 LGHDT and CDR2 YNNKEL (reference sequence). The CDR3 is 15 amino acids. This CDR3 is CASSPRASGGDEQFF. The CDR3, as DNA: TGTGCCAGCAGCCCGCGGGCTAGCGGTGGGGATGAACAGTTCTTC.

The chain employs TRBV20-1 and TRBJ2-3; no reliable D call. This CDR3 comprises 13 residues. Germline values: CDR1 DFQATT, CDR2 SNEGSKA (reference sequence). Trimming took off 1 base at V and 1 base at J, with 6 bases between the two ends. The CDR3, as DNA: TGCAGTGCTAGAGGGCCCCGCACAGATACGCAGTATTTT. Its translation: CSARGPRTDTQYF.

The CDR3 loop reads CASSLDGAFQETQYF. In nucleotides, the CDR3 is TGTGCCAGCAGCCTCGATGGGGCCTTCCAAGAGACCCAGTACTTC. The chain has TRBV7-2 and TRBJ2-5; D may be TRBD1 (5 bases). V shed 5 bases and J shed 1 base, with 14 bases lying between them. The length of the CDR3 is 15 residues. Germline CDR1 SGHTA, CDR2 FQGNSA.

The chain recombines TRBV7-2 with TRBJ2-2; 8 bases align to TRBD2. V was pared by 3 bases and J by 7 bases, with 10 bases of the junction left unmatched. The CDR3 loop spans 16 amino acids. Germline lookup yields CDR1 SGHTA and CDR2 FQGNSA. The CDR3 DNA reads as TGTGCCAGCAGCTTGACCAGCGGGAGTAGGGGCGGGGAGCTGTTTTTT. Translating gives CASSLTSGSRGGELFF.